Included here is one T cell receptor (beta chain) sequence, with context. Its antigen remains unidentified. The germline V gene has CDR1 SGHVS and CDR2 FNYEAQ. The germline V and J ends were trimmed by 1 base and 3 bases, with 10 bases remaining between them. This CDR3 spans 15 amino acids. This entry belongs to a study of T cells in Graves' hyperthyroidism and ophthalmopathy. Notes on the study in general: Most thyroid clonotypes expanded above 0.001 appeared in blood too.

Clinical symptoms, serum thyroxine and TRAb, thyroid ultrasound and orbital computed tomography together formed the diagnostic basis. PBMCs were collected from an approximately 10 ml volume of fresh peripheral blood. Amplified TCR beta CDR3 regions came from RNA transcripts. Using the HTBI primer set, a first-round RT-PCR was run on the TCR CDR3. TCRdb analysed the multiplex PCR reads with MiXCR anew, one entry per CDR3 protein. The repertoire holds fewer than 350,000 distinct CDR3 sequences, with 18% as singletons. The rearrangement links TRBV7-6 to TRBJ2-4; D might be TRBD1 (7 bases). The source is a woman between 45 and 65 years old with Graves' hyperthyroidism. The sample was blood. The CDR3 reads CASSLDRGGKNIQYF. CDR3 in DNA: TGTGCCAGCAGCTTAGACAGGGGAGGCAAAAACATTCAGTACTTC.